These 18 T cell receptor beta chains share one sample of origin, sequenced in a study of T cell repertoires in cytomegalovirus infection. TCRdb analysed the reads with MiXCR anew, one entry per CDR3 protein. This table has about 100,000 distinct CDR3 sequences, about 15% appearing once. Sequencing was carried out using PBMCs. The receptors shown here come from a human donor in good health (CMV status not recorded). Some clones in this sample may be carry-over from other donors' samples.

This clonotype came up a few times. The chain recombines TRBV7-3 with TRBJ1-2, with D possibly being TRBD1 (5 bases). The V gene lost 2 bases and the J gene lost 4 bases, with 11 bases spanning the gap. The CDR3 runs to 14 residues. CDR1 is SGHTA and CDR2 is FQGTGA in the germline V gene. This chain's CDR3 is CASSLGPGLYGYTF. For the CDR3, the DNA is TGTGCCAGCAGCTTAGGGCCAGGGCTCTATGGCTACACCTTC.

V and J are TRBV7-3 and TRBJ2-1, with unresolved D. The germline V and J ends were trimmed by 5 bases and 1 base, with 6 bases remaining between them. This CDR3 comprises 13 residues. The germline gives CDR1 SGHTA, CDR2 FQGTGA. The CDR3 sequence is CASSQSSYNEQFF. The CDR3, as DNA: TGTGCCAGCAGCCAATCTTCCTACAATGAGCAGTTCTTC. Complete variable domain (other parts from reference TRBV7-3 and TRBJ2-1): GAGVSQTPSNKVTEKGKYVELRCDPISGHTALYWYRQSLGQGPEFLIYFQGTGAADDSGLPNDRFFAVRPEGSVSTLKIQRTERGDSAVYLCASSQSSYNEQFFGPGTRLTVL.

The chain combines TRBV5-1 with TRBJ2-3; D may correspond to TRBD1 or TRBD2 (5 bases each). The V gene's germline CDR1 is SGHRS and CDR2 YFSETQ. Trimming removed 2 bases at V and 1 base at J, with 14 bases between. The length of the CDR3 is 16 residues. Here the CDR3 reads CASSLNRDVGTDTQYF. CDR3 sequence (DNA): TGCGCCAGCAGCTTAAACCGGGACGTCGGCACAGATACGCAGTATTTT.

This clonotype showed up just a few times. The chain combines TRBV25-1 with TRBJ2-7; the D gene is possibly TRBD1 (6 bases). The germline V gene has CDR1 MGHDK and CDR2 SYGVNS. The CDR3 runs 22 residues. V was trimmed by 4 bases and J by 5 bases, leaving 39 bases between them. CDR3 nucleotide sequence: TGTGCCAGCAGTGGACCAACCAGACAGGAGAATAACTTACGGGTGGTTTACGACGAGCAGTACTTC. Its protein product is CASSGPTRQENNLRVVYDEQYF.

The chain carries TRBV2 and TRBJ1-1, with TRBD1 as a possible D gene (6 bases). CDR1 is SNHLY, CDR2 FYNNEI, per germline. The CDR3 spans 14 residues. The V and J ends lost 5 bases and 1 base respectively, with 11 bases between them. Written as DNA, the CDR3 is TGTGCCAGCAGTTCGATGGACAGGAACACTGAAGCTTTCTTT. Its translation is CASSSMDRNTEAFF.

DNA for the CDR3: TGCAGTGCTAGAGGCCGACAGGGGACTCAGCCCCAGCATTTT. Protein sequence: CSARGRQGTQPQHF. The V gene is TRBV20-1, the J gene TRBJ1-5; 8 nucleotides agree with TRBD1. This CDR3 is built from 14 residues. The V and J ends lost 1 base and 6 bases, in that order; junction bases with no gene match: 5. Per germline, CDR1 DFQATT and CDR2 SNEGSKA (reference sequence).

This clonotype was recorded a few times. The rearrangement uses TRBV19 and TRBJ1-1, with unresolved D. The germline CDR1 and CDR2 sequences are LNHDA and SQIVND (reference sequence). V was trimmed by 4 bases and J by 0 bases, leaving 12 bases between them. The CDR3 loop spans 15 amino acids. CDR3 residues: CASSTGQSMNTEAFF. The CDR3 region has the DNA TGTGCCAGTAGTACTGGGCAGTCCATGAACACTGAAGCTTTCTTT.

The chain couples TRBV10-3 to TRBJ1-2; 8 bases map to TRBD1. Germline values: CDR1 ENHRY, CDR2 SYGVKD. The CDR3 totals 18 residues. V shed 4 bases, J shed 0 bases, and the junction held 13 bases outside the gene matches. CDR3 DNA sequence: TGTGCCATCAGTGGAAGGGGGATTGACAGGGGATCTAACTATGGCTACACCTTC. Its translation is CAISGRGIDRGSNYGYTF.

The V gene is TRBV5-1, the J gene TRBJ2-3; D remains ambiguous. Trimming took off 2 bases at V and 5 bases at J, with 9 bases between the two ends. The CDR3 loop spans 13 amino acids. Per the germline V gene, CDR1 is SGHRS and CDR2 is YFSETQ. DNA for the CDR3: TGCGCCAGCAGCTTACAGATGCGAGATACGCAGTATTTT. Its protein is CASSLQMRDTQYF.

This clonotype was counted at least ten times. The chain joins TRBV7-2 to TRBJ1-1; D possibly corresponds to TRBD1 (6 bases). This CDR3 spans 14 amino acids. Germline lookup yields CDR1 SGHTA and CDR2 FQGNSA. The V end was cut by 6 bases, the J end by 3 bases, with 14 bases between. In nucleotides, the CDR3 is TGTGCCAGCAGTTCAACGGGACAACACACTGAAGCTTTCTTT. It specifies CASSSTGQHTEAFF.

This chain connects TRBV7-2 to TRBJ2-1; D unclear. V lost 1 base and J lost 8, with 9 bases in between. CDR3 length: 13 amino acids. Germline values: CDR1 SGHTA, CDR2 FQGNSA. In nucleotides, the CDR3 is TGTGCCAGCAGCTTAGGAGCCCTCGATGAGCAGTTCTTC. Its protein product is CASSLGALDEQFF.

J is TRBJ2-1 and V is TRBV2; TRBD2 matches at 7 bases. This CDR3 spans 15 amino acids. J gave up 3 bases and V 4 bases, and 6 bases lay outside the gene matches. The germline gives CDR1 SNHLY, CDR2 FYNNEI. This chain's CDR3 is CASSGEGLCYNEQFF. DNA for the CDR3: TGTGCCAGCAGTGGGGAGGGTTTGTGCTACAATGAGCAGTTCTTC.

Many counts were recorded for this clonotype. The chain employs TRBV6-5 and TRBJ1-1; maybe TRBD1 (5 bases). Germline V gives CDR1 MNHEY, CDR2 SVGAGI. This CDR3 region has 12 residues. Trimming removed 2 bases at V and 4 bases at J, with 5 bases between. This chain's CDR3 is CASSYGGTEAFF. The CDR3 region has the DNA TGTGCCAGCAGTTACGGGGGCACTGAAGCTTTCTTT.

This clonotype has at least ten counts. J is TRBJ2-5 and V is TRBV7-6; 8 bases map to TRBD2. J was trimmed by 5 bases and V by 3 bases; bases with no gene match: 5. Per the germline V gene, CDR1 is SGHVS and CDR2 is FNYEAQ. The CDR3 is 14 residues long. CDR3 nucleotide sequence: TGTGCCAGCAGCTTGCCGGGGGGGCGGGAGACCCAGTACTTC. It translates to CASSLPGGRETQYF. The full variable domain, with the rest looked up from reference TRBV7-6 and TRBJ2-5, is GAGVSQSPRYKVTKRGQDVALRCDPISGHVSLYWYRQALGQGPEFLTYFNYEAQQDKSGLPNDRFSAERPEGSISTLTIQRTEQRDSAMYRCASSLPGGRETQYFGPGTRLLVL.

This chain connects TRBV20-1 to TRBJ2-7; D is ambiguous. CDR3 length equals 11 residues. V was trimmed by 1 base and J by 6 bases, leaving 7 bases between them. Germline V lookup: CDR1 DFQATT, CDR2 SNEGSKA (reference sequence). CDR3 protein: CSARVPGEQYF. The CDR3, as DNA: TGCAGTGCTAGAGTTCCGGGCGAGCAGTACTTC.

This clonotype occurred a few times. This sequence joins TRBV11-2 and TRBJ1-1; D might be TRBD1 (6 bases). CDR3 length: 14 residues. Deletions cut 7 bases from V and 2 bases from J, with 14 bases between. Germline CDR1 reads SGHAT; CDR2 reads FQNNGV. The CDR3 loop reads CASIGGLVNTEAFF. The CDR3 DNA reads TGTGCCAGCATTGGGGGGCTCGTAAACACTGAAGCTTTCTTT.

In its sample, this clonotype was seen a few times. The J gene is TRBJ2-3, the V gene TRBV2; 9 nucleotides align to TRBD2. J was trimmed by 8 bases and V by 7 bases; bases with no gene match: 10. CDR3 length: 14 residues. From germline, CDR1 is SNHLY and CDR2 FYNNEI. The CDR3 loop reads CASKVAGGAGTQYF. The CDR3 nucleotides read TGTGCCAGCAAGGTGGCGGGGGGGGCCGGTACGCAGTATTTT. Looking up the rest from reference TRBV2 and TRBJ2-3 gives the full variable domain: EPEVTQTPSHQVTQMGQEVILRCVPISNHLYFYWYRQILGQKVEFLVSFYNNEISEKSEIFDDQFSVERPDGSNFTLKIRSTKLEDSAMYFCASKVAGGAGTQYFGPGTRLTVL.

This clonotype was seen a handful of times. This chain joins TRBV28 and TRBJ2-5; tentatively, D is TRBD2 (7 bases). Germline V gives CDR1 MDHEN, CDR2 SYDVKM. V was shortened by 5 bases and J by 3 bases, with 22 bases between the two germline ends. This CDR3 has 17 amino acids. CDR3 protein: CASSPVGGGGPEETQYF. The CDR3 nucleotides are TGTGCCAGCAGTCCGGTTGGGGGCGGGGGACCGGAAGAGACCCAGTACTTC.